One sample yielded the 26 T cell receptor beta chains listed below, sequenced in a study of neurological immune-mediated disorders. TCRdb processed the 5' RACE reads anew with MiXCR; each CDR3 protein has one entry. The profile shows about 18,000 distinct CDR3 sequences, about 14% of them singletons. Input material: CD4+ T cells from blood. These receptors all stem from a woman aged 60-75 years with HTLV-1-associated myelopathy (HAM/TSP).

This clonotype showed up many times. This rearrangement joins TRBV11-2 to TRBJ2-1, with 7 nucleotides matching TRBD1. The germline CDR1 and CDR2 sequences are SGHAT and FQNNGV. The J segment lost 5 bases and the V segment lost 5 bases, leaving 6 bases of the junction unmatched. The CDR3 consists of 14 residues. The CDR3 here is CASSPDRAHNEQFF. The CDR3 DNA reads as TGTGCCAGCAGCCCTGACAGGGCCCACAATGAGCAGTTCTTC.

This clonotype is categorized as large. The J gene is TRBJ1-5, the V gene TRBV20-1; D is possibly TRBD1 (5 bases). The CDR3 runs 13 residues. Germline CDR1 DFQATT, CDR2 SNEGSKA (reference sequence). Trimming shortened V by 5 bases and J by 3 bases, and 11 bases separated the two germline ends. The CDR3 region is CSALRQLNQPQHF. The DNA of the CDR3 is TGCAGTGCTCTTCGACAGCTCAATCAGCCCCAGCATTTT.

This clonotype was counted many times. The gene calls are TRBV20-1 and TRBJ1-5, with TRBD1 matching 12 bases. Germline assignment: CDR1 DFQATT and CDR2 SNEGSKA (reference sequence). This CDR3 has 14 amino acids. The trim removed 3 bases at V and 6 bases at J, leaving 3 bases unmatched. CDR3 sequence: CSASMGQGAQPQHF. The CDR3 DNA sequence: TGCAGTGCTAGTATGGGACAGGGGGCTCAGCCCCAGCATTTT.

In this sample, this clonotype turned up many times. J is TRBJ2-2 and V is TRBV4-3; tentative D call: TRBD1 (6 bases). The germline V and J ends were trimmed by 2 bases and 1 base, with 11 bases remaining between them. CDR3 size: 16 residues. Germline V CDR1 and CDR2: LGHNA, YSLEER. CDR3 sequence: CASSQPTGLNTGELFF. The CDR3, as DNA: TGCGCCAGCAGCCAACCTACAGGGCTGAACACCGGGGAGCTGTTTTTT.

This clonotype was seen ten or more times. J is TRBJ2-1 and V is TRBV20-1, with 8 positions matching TRBD2. This CDR3 is built from 15 residues. The ends lost 4 bases at V and 3 bases at J; junction bases unmatched: 8. Per the germline V gene, CDR1 is DFQATT and CDR2 is SNEGSKA (reference sequence). The CDR3 protein is CSAKGQREIYNEQFF. The CDR3 DNA reads TGCAGTGCTAAAGGCCAGCGGGAGATCTACAATGAGCAGTTCTTC.

The CDR3 loop reads CASSDGQGAQYF. CDR3 sequence (DNA): TGTGCCAGCAGTGACGGACAGGGTGCGCAGTATTTT. The genes are TRBV27 and TRBJ2-3; 8 nucleotides line up with TRBD1. After removal of 5 bases from V and 10 bases from J, the junction contained 5 bases not matched to a gene. Germline CDR1 MNHEY, CDR2 SMNVEV (reference sequence). CDR3 length equals 12 residues.

This clonotype has ten or more counts. The chain is built from TRBV5-1 and TRBJ1-5; tentative D call: TRBD1 (6 bases). This CDR3 spans 15 amino acids. Trimming stripped 0 bases from V and 1 base from J, with 8 bases between. The germline V gene encodes CDR1 SGHRS and CDR2 YFSETQ. CDR3 loop: CASSLEGGSNQPQHF. DNA for the CDR3: TGCGCCAGCAGCTTGGAGGGGGGGAGCAATCAGCCCCAGCATTTT.

This clonotype was picked up many times. The gene calls are TRBV5-6 and TRBJ1-1; 9 nucleotides align to TRBD1. CDR1 is SGHDT and CDR2 is YYEEEE in the germline V gene. The CDR3 runs 13 residues. The junction had 10 bases not matched to a gene; V was cut back by 2 bases and J by 14 bases. As DNA, the CDR3 is TGTGCCAGCAGCTTTCCGGGACAGGGAAGTACCTTCTTT. The encoded protein is CASSFPGQGSTFF.

This clonotype was detected ten times or more. The J gene is TRBJ2-2, the V gene TRBV5-1, with D possibly being TRBD2 (6 bases). V was trimmed by 4 bases and J by 4 bases, leaving 17 bases between them. The CDR3 spans 16 residues. Germline V gives CDR1 SGHRS, CDR2 YFSETQ. The CDR3 loop is CASSPRLGSGTGELFF. Here the CDR3 DNA reads TGCGCCAGCAGCCCCAGACTAGGTTCGGGCACCGGGGAGCTGTTTTTT.

In this sample, this clonotype turned up many times. The chain uses TRBV7-2 and TRBJ1-2; 9 bases are a match to TRBD1. The CDR3 totals 16 residues. With V trimmed by 4 bases and J by 2 bases, 8 bases remained unmatched. Germline-derived CDR1 and CDR2 are SGHTA and FQGNSA. The CDR3 loop reads CASSSQGQGINYGYTF. DNA of the CDR3: TGTGCCAGCAGCTCCCAAGGACAGGGGATCAACTATGGCTACACCTTC.

The table lists this clonotype with many counts. This rearrangement joins TRBV5-1 to TRBJ2-6; 8 positions match TRBD1. The CDR3 contains 18 residues. Germline CDR1 reads SGHRS; CDR2 reads YFSETQ. V lost 3 bases to trimming and J lost 0 bases; unmatched junction nucleotides: 8. CDR3 residues: CASSSGQATTSGANVLTF. The CDR3, as DNA: TGCGCCAGCAGCTCGGGACAGGCCACGACCTCTGGGGCCAACGTCCTGACTTTC. The full variable domain, completed using reference TRBV5-1 and TRBJ2-6, is KAGVTQTPRYLIKTRGQQVTLSCSPISGHRSVSWYQQTPGQGLQFLFEYFSETQRNKGNFPGRFSGRQFSNSRSEMNVSTLELGDSALYLCASSSGQATTSGANVLTFGAGSRLTVL.

This clonotype was counted at least ten times. CDR3 residues: CASSDAPGAYGYTF. For the CDR3, the DNA is TGCGCCAGCTCGGACGCGCCGGGGGCCTATGGCTACACCTTC. The J gene is TRBJ1-2, the V gene TRBV5-1; the D gene is possibly TRBD1 (6 bases). Per germline, CDR1 SGHRS and CDR2 YFSETQ. The V gene lost 7 bases and the J gene lost 4 bases, with 17 bases spanning the gap. There are 14 residues in the CDR3.

This clonotype was seen only once. The J gene is TRBJ2-2, the V gene TRBV19, with D unresolved. In germline, CDR1 is LNHDA, CDR2 SQIVND (reference sequence). The CDR3 has 13 amino acids. The V and J ends lost 4 bases and 1 base respectively, with 4 bases between them. CDR3 nucleotides: TGTGCCAGTAGTAACTGGAACACCGGGGAGCTGTTTTTT. Its translation is CASSNWNTGELFF. The full variable domain, with the rest looked up from reference TRBV19 and TRBJ2-2, is DGGITQSPKYLFRKEGQNVTLSCEQNLNHDAMYWYRQDPGQGLRLIYYSQIVNDFQKGDIAEGYSVSREKKESFPLTVTSAQKNPTAFYLCASSNWNTGELFFGEGSRLTVL.

By sample fraction, this clonotype is medium-sized (0.01 to 0.1%). V usage is TRBV20-1 and J usage is TRBJ2-7; no firm D call. Per germline, CDR1 DFQATT and CDR2 SNEGSKA (reference sequence). The germline V and J ends were trimmed by 5 bases and 5 bases, with 16 bases remaining between them. The CDR3 consists of 13 residues. CDR3 sequence: CSAHQTSSNEQYF. In DNA form, the CDR3 reads TGCAGTGCTCACCAAACGTCCAGTAACGAGCAGTACTTC.

In its sample, this clonotype was seen many times. The gene calls are TRBV18 and TRBJ2-2; unclear D gene. V lost 2 bases to trimming and J lost 4 bases, with 8 bases between them. The CDR3 sequence is 14 residues long. CDR1 KGHSH and CDR2 LQKENI come from the germline V gene. The CDR3 loop is CASSPGPVTGELFF. In DNA form, the CDR3 reads TGTGCCAGCTCACCAGGGCCGGTCACCGGGGAGCTGTTTTTT.

This clonotype was observed at least ten times. This CDR3 reads CASSLDGVGSNTEAFF. The CDR3 DNA reads as TGCGCCAGCAGCTTGGACGGGGTGGGGTCGAACACTGAAGCTTTCTTT. The chain has TRBV5-1 and TRBJ1-1, with unresolved D. This CDR3 has 16 amino acids. Germline-derived CDR1 and CDR2 are SGHRS and YFSETQ. V lost 0 bases, J lost 1 base, and 13 bases lay in between.

Many counts were recorded for this clonotype. This rearrangement joins TRBV12-3 or TRBV12-4 to TRBJ1-4, with 7 bases that match TRBD1. This CDR3 contains 12 residues. V lost 6 bases to trimming and J lost 8 bases; unmatched junction nucleotides: 3. The CDR3 loop is CASSRGGEKLFF. The DNA of the CDR3 is TGTGCCAGCAGCAGGGGGGGGGAAAAACTGTTTTTT.

Ten or more counts support this clonotype. Since a much larger clone is just one base distant, this may be a read error. V is TRBV21-1 and J is TRBJ2-7; the D segment call TRBD1 is taken from the table without a DNA check. TRBV21-1 corresponds to a pseudogene. The CDR3 has 18 amino acids. CDR3 nucleotides: TGTGCCAGCAGCAGCGCGTGCAGGGGGACTGACTCCTCCTACGAGCAGTACTTC. Amino acids: CASSSACRGTDSSYEQYF.

The chain links TRBV2 to TRBJ1-4; D is undetermined. This CDR3 spans 11 amino acids. Looked up from germline, CDR1 is SNHLY and CDR2 is FYNNEI. V gave up 8 bases and J gave up 6 bases, with 7 bases separating them. CDR3 nucleotide sequence: TGTGCCAGCTCGAGTGATGAAAAACTGTTTTTT. Amino acid sequence: CASSSDEKLFF.

At least ten counts were recorded for this clonotype. This chain links TRBV29-1 with TRBJ1-2; D gene ambiguous. Germline-derived CDR1 and CDR2 are SQVTM and ANQGSEA. The CDR3 runs 15 residues. The germline V and J ends were trimmed by 0 bases and 5 bases, with 16 bases remaining between them. The CDR3 loop is CSVEDLLGRGYGYTF. The CDR3 DNA sequence: TGCAGCGTTGAAGATCTTCTCGGAAGAGGGTATGGCTACACCTTC.

This clonotype was detected many times. The rearrangement joins TRBV18 to TRBJ2-1; 8 bases line up with TRBD1. Germline trimming cut 6 bases from V and 9 bases from J; bases unmatched to any gene: 16. Germline V gene lookup returns CDR1 KGHSH and CDR2 LQKENI. The CDR3 runs to 16 residues. The DNA for the CDR3 is TGTGCCAGCTCCCCCGGGGTAACAGGGGGTAAATCTGAGCAGTTCTTC. Encoded protein: CASSPGVTGGKSEQFF. The full variable domain, its missing parts supplied by reference TRBV18 and TRBJ2-1, is NAGVMQNPRHLVRRRGQEARLRCSPMKGHSHVYWYRQLPEEGLKFMVYLQKENIIDESGMPKERFSAEFPKEGPSILRIQQVVRGDSAAYFCASSPGVTGGKSEQFFGPGTRLTVL.

This clonotype was detected ten times or more. The V and J genes are TRBV5-5 and TRBJ1-6; 9 positions match TRBD1. CDR3 length: 16 amino acids. Germline assignment: CDR1 SGHKS and CDR2 YYEKEE (reference sequence). Germline trimming cut 3 bases from V and 7 bases from J; bases unmatched to any gene: 8. CDR3 in DNA: TGTGCCAGCAGCTCCCGCCTACAGGGGGCGAATTCACCCCTCCACTTT. Its translation: CASSSRLQGANSPLHF.

This clonotype was seen many times. The rearrangement uses TRBV29-1 and TRBJ2-5; D gene unclear. The CDR3 sequence is 14 residues long. CDR1 is SQVTM, CDR2 ANQGSEA, per germline. V was clipped by 4 bases and J by 5 bases, with 17 bases between them. CDR3 amino acids: CSVGRAQTGETQYF. The CDR3 region has the DNA TGCAGCGTTGGGCGAGCCCAAACCGGGGAGACCCAGTACTTC.

This clonotype showed up many times. The gene calls are TRBV12-3 or TRBV12-4 and TRBJ1-3, with D uncertain. Trimming pared 4 bases from V and 0 bases from J, leaving 10 bases between. There are 15 residues in the CDR3. The DNA for the CDR3 is TGTGCCAGCAGTTATCGACGGTACTCTGGAAACACCATATATTTT. Protein product: CASSYRRYSGNTIYF.

This rearrangement joins TRBV20-1 to TRBJ2-1; D is perhaps TRBD2 (5 bases). CDR1 is DFQATT and CDR2 is SNEGSKA in the germline V gene (reference sequence). With 0 bases removed from V and 4 bases from J, the gap between germline ends came to 16 bases. The CDR3 runs 16 residues. CDR3 coding DNA: TGCAGTGCTAGAGATCTGGAGAGGGAAGGGTACAATGAGCAGTTCTTC. Residues: CSARDLEREGYNEQFF.

This clonotype was observed at least ten times. This chain joins TRBV5-1 and TRBJ2-5; maybe TRBD2 (6 bases). Trimming removed 0 bases from V and 4 bases from J, with 13 bases in between. The CDR3 length is 15 residues. From germline, CDR1 is SGHRS and CDR2 YFSETQ. The CDR3: CASSLDAGRGETQYF. Written as DNA, the CDR3 is TGCGCCAGCAGCTTGGATGCGGGAAGGGGAGAGACCCAGTACTTC.